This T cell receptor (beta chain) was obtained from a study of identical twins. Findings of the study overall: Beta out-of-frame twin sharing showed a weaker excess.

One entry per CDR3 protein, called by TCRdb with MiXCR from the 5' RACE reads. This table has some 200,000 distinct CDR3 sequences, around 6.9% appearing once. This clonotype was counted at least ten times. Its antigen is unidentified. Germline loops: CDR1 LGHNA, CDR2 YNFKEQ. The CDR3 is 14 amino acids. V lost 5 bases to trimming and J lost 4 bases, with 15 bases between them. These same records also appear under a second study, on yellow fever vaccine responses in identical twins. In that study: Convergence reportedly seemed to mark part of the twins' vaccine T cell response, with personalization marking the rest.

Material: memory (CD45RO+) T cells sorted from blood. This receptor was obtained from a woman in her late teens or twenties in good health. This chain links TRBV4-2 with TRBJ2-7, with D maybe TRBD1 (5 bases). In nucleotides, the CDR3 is TGTGCCAGCAGCACAGGTACTCAACTTTACGAGCAGTACTTC. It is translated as CASSTGTQLYEQYF.